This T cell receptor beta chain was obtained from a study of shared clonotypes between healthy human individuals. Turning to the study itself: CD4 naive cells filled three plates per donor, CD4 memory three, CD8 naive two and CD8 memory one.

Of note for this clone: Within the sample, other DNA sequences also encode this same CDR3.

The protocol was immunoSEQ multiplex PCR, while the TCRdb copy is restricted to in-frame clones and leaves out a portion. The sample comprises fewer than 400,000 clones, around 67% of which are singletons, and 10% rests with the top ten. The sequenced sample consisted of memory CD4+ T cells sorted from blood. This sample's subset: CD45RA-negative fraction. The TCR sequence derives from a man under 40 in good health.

The CDR3 DNA reads TGTGCCAGCAGCTTGGTACTAAACACCGGGGAGCTGTTTTTT. Translated: CASSLVLNTGELFF. The rearrangement links TRBV5-6 to TRBJ2-2; no clear D. Trimming removed 0 bases from V and 2 bases from J, with 5 bases in between. Looked up from germline, CDR1 is SGHDT and CDR2 is YYEEEE. The CDR3 is made up of 14 amino acids.